This T cell receptor beta chain was obtained from a study of blood T cell repertoires in COVID-19. Across the study: Samples of COVID-19 (acute and convalescent) were obtained from the United States, Italy and Spain. T cells, B-cell-depleted T cells, or PBMCs supplied cDNA or gDNA.

Original processing notes: Estimates of nucleated cell counts were drawn from the amplification of reference gene primers. The method was immunoSEQ multiplex PCR; TCRdb's version includes in-frame clones alone and lacks a portion of them. V and J calls and clone size are those listed in that table; D and trimming were worked out from the DNA. Found here are under 200,000 clones, just under 80% of them singletons; the top ten hold roughly 6.8%. This CDR3 spans 15 amino acids. Germline loops: CDR1 SGHVS, CDR2 FQNEAQ. With 4 bases clipped from V and 6 bases from J, the junction kept 11 bases outside the gene matches.

This TCR derives from a man between 65 and 85 years old with active or convalescent COVID-19. V usage is TRBV7-8 and J usage is TRBJ2-7; 8 bases line up with TRBD2. The specimen was peripheral blood. The CDR3 loop reads CASSSTGTSPLEQYF. The CDR3 DNA reads as TGTGCCAGCAGCTCTACCGGGACTAGTCCCCTCGAGCAGTACTTC.